The present TCR beta chain was sequenced within a study of blood T cell repertoires in COVID-19 (TCRdb year 2020). With regard to the full study: The collaborator samples originated in the United States, Italy and Spain and spanned the acute and convalescent phases of COVID-19. The prospective study material was composed of cDNA or gDNA derived from T cells, B-cell-depleted T cells, or PBMCs. Deeply sampled blood TCRbeta repertoires from subjects exposed to, actively infected with, or recovered from COVID-19 were included in the dataset. A freely available public database, intended as a resource for researchers studying the immune response to SARS-CoV-2, is where the repertoires were released. The samples were drawn from two sources: the first 160 participants of the ongoing ImmuneRACE study, and 950 to 1,500 subjects contributed by 6 global collaborators. Sample metadata almost always included a de-identified subject ID, COVID-19 status, age in years and sex. HLA class I and class II types, where available, came from metadata supplied by the sample provider rather than from assay-based typing.

As concerns this clone: No antigen is known for it. The input lacks base qualities; no much larger clone sits a single base away.

Collaborating institutions collected whole blood in K2EDTA tubes following their own protocols. Collaborator samples were shipped for TCRbeta analysis as frozen whole blood, isolated PBMCs, or DNA extracted from either sample type. The study at large found these results: The quantity of clinical and demographic metadata differed by source and by participant and was supplied without curation.

CDR1 SGHAT and CDR2 FQNNGV are derived from the germline V gene. Including cysteine and phenylalanine, the CDR3 has 14 amino acids. Of the read, only the CDR3 DNA is kept; its 42 bases are in frame from base 1. TCRbeta CDR3 regions were amplified from genomic DNA using the immunoSEQ Assay, a bias-controlled multiplex PCR. In the source study's methods: The number of nucleated cells in each sample was estimated from the amplification of reference gene primers within the assay. Sequence reads were collapsed and filtered to measure the absolute abundance of every unique TCRbeta CDR3 rearrangement. For each sample, productive Simpson clonality was calculated by taking the square root of Simpson's diversity index across productive rearrangements. TCRdb took over this immuneACCESS table, retaining in-frame rearrangements with V and J assigned. Such tables are incomplete; in checked studies, under half of the missing clones stem from an unresolved V gene, and the remainder is unexplained. The DNA gave D and trimming, while V, J and clone size come from that table. The sample table lists about 83,000 clones, 86% of them with a count of one. The ten largest clones represent about 20% of the sample.

This TCR was sampled from a woman over 75 in a cohort sampled during active or convalescent COVID-19. The specimen sequenced was peripheral blood. The receptor chain draws on TRBV11-2 and TRBJ2-1; TRBD2 fits 8 bases in the junction. The CDR3 protein sequence reads: CASGGPGSYNEQFF. In nucleotide form, the sequence is TGTGCATCGGGAGGGCCGGGCTCCTACAATGAGCAGTTCTTC.